The sequence of this TCR beta chain was determined in a study of cytomegalovirus exposure and HLA in healthy donors. General study results and limits: According to the study, 160 or so TCR beta chains were cytomegalovirus-associated. Prior analysis indicated that the majority of TCR beta V segments exhibited productivity approximately 87% or approximately 30% of the time. Published work reported that the classifier diagnosed cytomegalovirus status with high specificity and sensitivity. In a later analysis, 17,000 or so TCR beta sequences were associated with HLA alleles at 0.05 false discovery rate.

Primers included in the PCR were 60 Vbeta and 13 Jbeta primers. Profiled with immunoSEQ multiplex PCR; TCRdb holds only in-frame clones, not every one. In the table there are about 120,000 clones, about 8.6% of which are singletons. The V end was cut by 0 bases, the J end by 0 bases, with 9 bases between. CDR3 size: 16 residues. CDR1 is MGHRA, CDR2 YSYEKL, per germline. Turning to this clone: The antigen is undetermined.

The source material was PBMCs. This receptor was taken from a woman in her thirties or forties in good health and CMV-seropositive. The chain uses TRBV4-1 and TRBJ2-1; D is possibly TRBD1 (5 bases). CDR3 loop: CASSQDGTGSYNEQFF. The DNA for the CDR3 is TGCGCCAGCAGCCAAGATGGAACAGGCTCCTACAATGAGCAGTTCTTC.